Following are 29 T cell receptor beta chains from one sample sequenced in a study of CD8+ T cells in alopecia areata. Reverse transcription of extracted RNA yielded cDNA, which provided the sequencing template. Clones were read by immunoSEQ multiplex PCR, and TCRdb kept only the in-frame ones, dropping some. The table includes roughly 190,000 clones, 64% detected once. The treatment: oral pan-JAK inhibitor, 5-10 mg twice daily. This material consisted of CD4+ T cells sorted from blood, taken at approximately week 49, from a patient treated with tofacitinib. The receptor set was obtained from a human donor with alopecia areata.

The chain joins TRBV9 to TRBJ2-2, with a tentative D call TRBD2 (7 bases). The germline V and J ends were trimmed by 4 bases and 6 bases, with 13 bases remaining between them. The CDR3 is 14 residues long. Germline CDR1 is SGDLS and CDR2 is YYNGEE. In DNA form, the CDR3 reads TGTGCCAGCAGCCCCGGGGGGCTCGCCGGGGAGCTGTTTTTT. Amino acid sequence: CASSPGGLAGELFF.

The chain has TRBV19 and TRBJ1-1; no clear D. This CDR3 contains 15 residues. Trimming took 2 bases from V and 2 from J, leaving 12 bases between them. From germline, CDR1 is LNHDA and CDR2 SQIVND (reference sequence). Here the CDR3 reads CASSILSPLNTEAFF. CDR3 in DNA: TGTGCCAGTAGTATATTATCACCTCTTAACACTGAAGCTTTCTTT.

J is TRBJ2-5 and V is TRBV27; 7 bases map to TRBD2. Germline values: CDR1 MNHEY, CDR2 SMNVEV (reference sequence). There are 15 residues in the CDR3. V shed 5 bases and J 0 bases; nucleotides not matched to a gene: 6. The CDR3 sequence is CASSPSAGNQETQYF. CDR3 nucleotide sequence: TGTGCCAGCAGTCCTTCAGCGGGGAACCAAGAGACCCAGTACTTC.

The J gene is TRBJ2-3, the V gene TRBV7-9, with 10 bases fitting TRBD1. Trimming took 5 bases from V and 4 from J; bases not matched to a gene: 6. The CDR3 is made up of 15 amino acids. The V gene's germline CDR1 is SEHNR and CDR2 FQNEAQ (reference sequence). The CDR3 spells CASSLDRGFADTQYF. The CDR3 region has the DNA TGTGCCAGCAGCCTGGACAGGGGGTTCGCAGATACGCAGTATTTT.

The V gene is TRBV30, the J gene TRBJ1-2; the match to TRBD1 covers 7 bases. The CDR3 runs to 13 residues. The V gene's germline CDR1 is GTSNPN and CDR2 SVGIG (reference sequence). V trimming: 4 bases; J trimming: 2 bases; junction bases outside the gene matches: 4. The CDR3 is CAWKQGRNYGYTF. For the CDR3, the DNA is TGTGCCTGGAAACAGGGGCGCAACTATGGCTACACCTTC.

This chain joins TRBV4-3 and TRBJ1-2; D not certain. Trimming left V 0 bases short and J 7 bases short, with 12 bases between. Germline V gene data show CDR1 as LGHNA and CDR2 as YSLEER. The length of the CDR3 is 14 residues. The CDR3 sequence: CASSQDAIRGGYTF. Written as DNA, the CDR3 is TGCGCCAGCAGCCAAGATGCCATACGGGGTGGCTACACCTTC.

As DNA, the CDR3 is TGTGCCAGCAATGGACTCCGCTCCTACAATGAGCAGTTCTTC. This sequence encodes CASNGLRSYNEQFF. The rearrangement links TRBV2 to TRBJ2-1; D might be TRBD2 (5 bases). The ends were cut back, 7 bases at V and 0 bases at J, with 10 bases in the middle. The germline gives CDR1 SNHLY, CDR2 FYNNEI. This CDR3 is 14 amino acids long.

The chain joins TRBV5-1 to TRBJ2-1, with a tentative D call TRBD1 (6 bases). V gave up 4 bases and J gave up 8 bases, with 16 bases separating them. Germline V gene lookup returns CDR1 SGHRS and CDR2 YFSETQ. The CDR3 sequence is 14 residues long. CDR3 sequence (DNA): TGCGCCAGCAGCCAACAAGGAGCAGGGGATGAGCAGTTCTTC. Its translation: CASSQQGAGDEQFF.

In this sample, this clone turned up once. Other nucleotide sequences from this sample produce the same CDR3. This rearrangement joins TRBV7-2 to TRBJ2-2; no clear D gene. With 0 bases removed from V and 1 base from J, the gap between germline ends came to 3 bases. The CDR3 contains 14 residues. The germline CDR1 and CDR2 sequences are SGHTA and FQGNSA. This chain's CDR3 is CASSLAGNTGELFF. The CDR3 DNA reads as TGTGCCAGCAGCTTAGCCGGGAACACCGGGGAGCTGTTTTTT.

The V gene is TRBV4-3, the J gene TRBJ2-4; 9 bases line up with TRBD1. Germline assignment: CDR1 LGHNA and CDR2 YSLEER. After removal of 0 bases from V and 7 bases from J, the junction contained 4 bases not matched to a gene. The CDR3 spans 15 residues. The CDR3 sequence: CASSQEGDRGNIQYF. CDR3 nucleotide sequence: TGCGCCAGCAGCCAAGAGGGCGACAGGGGGAACATTCAGTACTTC.

This clone was recorded a few times. This chain uses TRBV2 with TRBJ1-6; tentatively, D is TRBD1 (5 bases). The ends were cut back, 2 bases at V and 4 bases at J, with 9 bases in the middle. In germline, CDR1 is SNHLY, CDR2 FYNNEI. CDR3 size: 15 residues. The CDR3: CASSESGTYNSPLHF. The CDR3 DNA is TGTGCCAGCAGTGAATCAGGGACTTATAATTCACCCCTCCACTTT.

Comments on this clone: This specimen includes other DNA sequences encoding the same CDR3. This chain connects TRBV6-1 to TRBJ1-5; 7 positions agree with TRBD1. Germline V gene lookup returns CDR1 MNHNS and CDR2 SASEGT. The length of the CDR3 is 15 residues. V was pared by 4 bases and J by 2 bases, with 5 bases of the junction left unmatched. CDR3: CASSALTGGNQPQHF. The CDR3 coding sequence is TGTGCCAGCAGTGCGTTAACAGGGGGCAATCAGCCCCAGCATTTT.

This rearrangement joins TRBV30 to TRBJ1-5; possibly TRBD1 for D (6 bases). CDR1 is GTSNPN, CDR2 SVGIG, per germline (reference sequence). This CDR3 has 18 amino acids. Trimming pared 2 bases from V and 4 bases from J, leaving 24 bases between. This CDR3 is CAWSPTRAGALGNQPQHF. As DNA, the CDR3 is TGTGCCTGGAGTCCTACCCGGGCAGGGGCTTTAGGAAATCAGCCCCAGCATTTT.

This clone has only a few counts. The V call is TRBV18, the J call TRBJ2-3; D possibly corresponds to TRBD1 (5 bases). This CDR3 has 12 residues. In germline, CDR1 is KGHSH, CDR2 LQKENI. V was pared by 4 bases and J by 7 bases, with 9 bases between. The CDR3 is CASSHDSYTQYF. CDR3 nucleotides: TGTGCCAGCTCACATGACAGTTATACGCAGTATTTT. The whole variable domain, filled in from reference TRBV18 and TRBJ2-3, reads NAGVMQNPRHLVRRRGQEARLRCSPMKGHSHVYWYRQLPEEGLKFMVYLQKENIIDESGMPKERFSAEFPKEGPSILRIQQVVRGDSAAYFCASSHDSYTQYFGPGTRLTVL.

For the CDR3, the DNA is TGTGCCAGCAGGAACACTGAAGCTTTCTTT. It codes for CASRNTEAFF. The chain recombines TRBV28 with TRBJ1-1; no clear D gene. V shed 6 bases and J shed 1 base, with 0 bases lying between them. Germline V CDR1 and CDR2: MDHEN, SYDVKM. This CDR3 has 10 amino acids.

CDR3 sequence (DNA): TGTGCCAGCAGTGATTTACAGGGTTTCAATGAGCAGTTCTTC. This encodes CASSDLQGFNEQFF. The genes are TRBV25-1 and TRBJ2-1; tentative D call: TRBD1 (6 bases). This CDR3 has 14 residues. The ends were cut back, 3 bases at V and 6 bases at J, with 12 bases in the middle. The germline V gene encodes CDR1 MGHDK and CDR2 SYGVNS. Full variable domain (rest looked up from reference TRBV25-1 and TRBJ2-1): EADIYQTPRYLVIGTGKKITLECSQTMGHDKMYWYQQDPGMELHLIHYSYGVNSTEKGDLSSESTVSRIRTEHFPLTLESARPSHTSQYLCASSDLQGFNEQFFGPGTRLTVL.

The V and J genes are TRBV9 and TRBJ2-7; TRBD1 matches at 10 bases. The germline CDR1 and CDR2 sequences are SGDLS and YYNGEE. The V segment lost 3 bases and the J segment 2 bases; nucleotides outside the gene matches: 5. The CDR3 contains 15 residues. The CDR3 nucleotides read TGTGCCAGCAGCGCTGGGACAGGGGCCACCTACGAGCAGTACTTC. Protein sequence: CASSAGTGATYEQYF.

V gene TRBV30 combines with J gene TRBJ2-1; D call uncertain. Germline values: CDR1 GTSNPN, CDR2 SVGIG (reference sequence). Between the trimmed V and J ends, which lost 1 base and 9 bases, there was a span of 10 bases. CDR3 length equals 12 residues. The CDR3 region is CAWSASVPEQFF. The CDR3 DNA reads as TGTGCCTGGAGTGCAAGCGTCCCTGAGCAGTTCTTC.

This chain links TRBV15 with TRBJ1-2, with a weak D call TRBD1 (6 bases). Trimming cost V 3 bases and J 1 base, with 12 bases left between them. Germline lookup yields CDR1 LNHNV and CDR2 YYDKDF (reference sequence). There are 15 residues in the CDR3. CDR3 protein: CATSREQGFNYGYTF. The CDR3 coding sequence is TGTGCCACCAGCAGGGAACAGGGTTTTAACTATGGCTACACCTTC.

This chain uses TRBV7-2 with TRBJ2-1; weak D call: TRBD2 (5 bases). Trimming shortened V by 3 bases and J by 5 bases, and 11 bases separated the two germline ends. CDR1 is SGHTA, CDR2 FQGNSA, per germline. This CDR3 has 14 residues. As DNA, the CDR3 is TGTGCCAGCAGCTTCGGACTGCCCAACAATGAGCAGTTCTTC. Translated: CASSFGLPNNEQFF.

With respect to this clone: The same CDR3 is also encoded by other DNA sequences in this sample. The V and J genes are TRBV29-1 and TRBJ1-5; 8 positions match TRBD1. Germline CDR1 and CDR2: SQVTM and ANQGSEA. The CDR3 covers 13 residues. The junction had 7 bases not matched to a gene; V was cut back by 6 bases and J by 6 bases. CDR3 protein: CSVGGTGGQPQHF. In nucleotides, the CDR3 is TGCAGCGTAGGGGGGACAGGCGGTCAGCCCCAGCATTTT.

The genes are TRBV5-6 and TRBJ2-7; no clear D. V shed 4 bases and J shed 1 base, with 12 bases lying between them. The CDR3 covers 14 residues. The germline V gene encodes CDR1 SGHDT and CDR2 YYEEEE. In DNA, the CDR3 is TGTGCCAGCAGCCCGGCAGCGTTTTCCTACGAGCAGTACTTC. Amino acids: CASSPAAFSYEQYF.

The chain is built from TRBV30 and TRBJ1-3; D perhaps matches TRBD1 (5 bases). The CDR3 consists of 14 residues. Trimming pared 2 bases from V and 7 bases from J, leaving 15 bases between. Per germline, CDR1 GTSNPN and CDR2 SVGIG (reference sequence). CDR3 sequence reads: CAWSRTGRLNTIYF. In DNA, the CDR3 is TGTGCCTGGAGTAGAACAGGTCGCCTGAACACCATATATTTT.

The chain has TRBV6-5 and TRBJ2-5, with 8 bases that match TRBD2. The V and J ends lost 5 bases and 9 bases, in that order; junction bases with no gene match: 8. This CDR3 is built from 13 residues. Germline lookup yields CDR1 MNHEY and CDR2 SVGAGI. CDR3 in DNA: TGTGCCAGCAGTGCGGGGGGACCCACTCCCCAGTACTTC. It translates to CASSAGGPTPQYF.

V usage is TRBV6-1 and J usage is TRBJ2-5; D unresolved. The CDR3 has 11 amino acids. Germline V lookup: CDR1 MNHNS, CDR2 SASEGT. V dropped 4 bases and J dropped 5 bases, with 5 bases sitting between them. CDR3 in DNA: TGTGCCAGCAGTGGAAGGGAGACCCAGTACTTC. Protein product: CASSGRETQYF.

This chain joins TRBV30 and TRBJ1-5; D gene unclear. The V end lost 3 bases, the J end lost 4 bases, and 10 bases lay between the germline ends. CDR1 and CDR2 from the germline V gene are GTSNPN and SVGIG (reference sequence). The CDR3 length is 13 residues. CDR3 DNA sequence: TGTGCCTGGAGCATAAAGGGTAATCAGCCCCAGCATTTT. The encoded protein is CAWSIKGNQPQHF.

In this sample, this clone turned up a few times. The V call is TRBV29-1, the J call TRBJ2-4; 10 bases map to TRBD1. This CDR3 is built from 14 residues. Germline CDR1 SQVTM, CDR2 ANQGSEA. The junction had 5 bases not matched to a gene; V was cut back by 6 bases and J by 3 bases. This CDR3 is CSVKDRGNKNIQYF. In DNA form, the CDR3 reads TGCAGCGTGAAGGACAGGGGGAACAAAAACATTCAGTACTTC.

V is TRBV6-5 and J is TRBJ1-1; D unclear. Germline CDR1 and CDR2: MNHEY and SVGAGI. The CDR3 loop spans 14 amino acids. Between the trimmed V and J ends, which lost 4 bases and 1 base, there was a span of 10 bases. CDR3 nucleotide sequence: TGTGCCAGCAGTTCCTCGGGCCCGAACACTGAAGCTTTCTTT. Protein: CASSSSGPNTEAFF.

The CDR3 spells CSARVKDQQFF. CDR3 nucleotide sequence: TGCAGTGCTAGAGTGAAGGACCAGCAGTTCTTC. The chain joins TRBV20-1 to TRBJ2-1; D gene unclear. CDR3 length: 11 amino acids. Per the germline V gene, CDR1 is DFQATT and CDR2 is SNEGSKA (reference sequence). The V end lost 1 base, the J end lost 11 bases, and 9 bases lay between the germline ends.